Below, 30 T cell receptor beta chains from the same sample are listed, as sequenced in a study of immune characteristics of hereditary and idiopathic chronic pancreatitis. TCRdb keeps only in-frame clones here, not all; method: immunoSEQ multiplex PCR. The sample consists of over 11,000 clones, roughly 70% of them appearing once. The pancreas tissue came from patients undergoing total pancreatectomy with islet autotransplantation. The specimen sequenced was pancreas tissue with hereditary chronic pancreatitis. The receptors shown here come from a human donor with chronic pancreatitis.

The chain recombines TRBV5-4 with TRBJ2-1, with a possible D match to TRBD2 (6 bases). The CDR3 is 16 amino acids. The germline gives CDR1 SGHNT, CDR2 YYREEE (reference sequence). Trimming took 4 bases from V and 2 from J, leaving 16 bases between them. CDR3 nucleotide sequence: TGTGCCAGCAGCGGACCACTAGCTCTAACCTACAATGAGCAGTTCTTC. Translating it yields CASSGPLALTYNEQFF.

The rearrangement uses TRBV14 and TRBJ2-5, with 10 positions matching TRBD1. This CDR3 contains 14 residues. Per germline, CDR1 SGHDN and CDR2 FVKESK. The ends lost 6 bases at V and 5 bases at J; junction bases unmatched: 6. CDR3 loop: CASRGTGVMETQYF. Here the CDR3 DNA reads TGTGCCAGCAGAGGGACAGGGGTTATGGAGACCCAGTACTTC.

This sequence joins TRBV18 and TRBJ1-4; unclear D gene. The CDR3 extends over 13 amino acids. Germline-derived CDR1 and CDR2 are KGHSH and LQKENI. Deletions cut 9 bases from V and 5 bases from J, with 13 bases between. The chain's CDR3 is CASSDRRNEKLFF. In DNA, the CDR3 is TGTGCCAGTTCCGACCGTCGAAATGAAAAACTGTTTTTT.

The rearrangement uses TRBV5-4 and TRBJ2-1; D is uncertain. Germline CDR1 reads SGHNT; CDR2 reads YYREEE (reference sequence). The ends were cut back, 4 bases at V and 5 bases at J, with 10 bases in the middle. CDR3 length: 13 residues. CDR3 amino acids: CASSPGRNNEQFF. CDR3 sequence (DNA): TGTGCCAGCAGCCCTGGTAGAAACAATGAGCAGTTCTTC.

This chain links TRBV6-5 with TRBJ2-4, with 9 bases matching TRBD1. Trimming cost V 6 bases and J 7 bases; bases outside gene matches: 7. CDR1 and CDR2 from the germline V gene are MNHEY and SVGAGI. The CDR3 runs 14 residues. DNA of the CDR3: TGTGCCAGCAGAGACACCGGGACAGGGAACATTCAGTACTTC. Its translation: CASRDTGTGNIQYF.

The chain has TRBV5-4 and TRBJ2-1; TRBD2 matches 8 bases. Germline CDR1 and CDR2: SGHNT and YYREEE (reference sequence). Trimming at V came to 3 bases and at J to 8 bases, leaving 13 bases not matched to a gene. This CDR3 region has 16 residues. The DNA of the CDR3 is TGTGCCAGCAGCTCCCCCCCGGGAGGGAAGATAGATGAGCAGTTCTTC. It translates to CASSSPPGGKIDEQFF.

This chain links TRBV21-1 with TRBJ2-7; TRBD1 is the table's D call, not checked against the DNA. TRBV21-1 corresponds to a pseudogene. CDR3 size: 12 residues. CDR3 loop: CASSKDTYEQYF. The CDR3 DNA reads TGTGCCAGCAGCAAAGACACCTACGAGCAGTACTTC.

The chain has TRBV19 and TRBJ1-4; TRBD1 is a possible D gene (6 bases). This CDR3 comprises 14 residues. CDR1 is LNHDA and CDR2 is SQIVND in the germline V gene (reference sequence). V was shortened by 5 bases and J by 5 bases, with 12 bases between the two germline ends. The CDR3 DNA sequence: TGTGCCAGTAGTCTCCCGGGACAAAATGAAAAACTGTTTTTT. As protein: CASSLPGQNEKLFF.

V gene TRBV28 combines with J gene TRBJ2-7, with TRBD2 as a possible D gene (5 bases). V gave up 5 bases and J gave up 4 bases, with 18 bases separating them. The CDR3 is 15 residues long. Germline assignment: CDR1 MDHEN and CDR2 SYDVKM. This CDR3 is CASSPRGKEGYEQYF. The CDR3 DNA follows: TGTGCCAGCAGTCCTCGGGGAAAGGAAGGTTACGAGCAGTACTTC. Full variable domain (missing parts from reference TRBV28 and TRBJ2-7): DVKVTQSSRYLVKRTGEKVFLECVQDMDHENMFWYRQDPGLGLRLIYFSYDVKMKEKGDIPEGYSVSREKKERFSLILESASTNQTSMYLCASSPRGKEGYEQYFGPGTRLTVT.

The CDR3 DNA reads TGTGCCAGCAGCCCTCAATACGGACAGGGTTCACCCCTCCACTTT. The encoded protein is CASSPQYGQGSPLHF. The rearrangement uses TRBV9 and TRBJ1-6; TRBD1 matches at 8 bases. The CDR3 is 15 residues long. V trimming: 4 bases; J trimming: 9 bases; junction bases outside the gene matches: 9. Per the germline V gene, CDR1 is SGDLS and CDR2 is YYNGEE.

V gene TRBV5-1 combines with J gene TRBJ1-5, with D possibly being TRBD1 (6 bases). The CDR3 has 14 amino acids. Looked up from germline, CDR1 is SGHRS and CDR2 is YFSETQ. The germline V and J ends were trimmed by 3 bases and 6 bases, with 13 bases remaining between them. The CDR3 DNA follows: TGCGCCAGCAGCTCGGGACAAGGTGGTCAGCCCCAGCATTTT. It encodes CASSSGQGGQPQHF.

This rearrangement joins TRBV9 to TRBJ2-1; TRBD2 matches at 7 bases. J gave up 4 bases and V 6 bases, and 10 bases lay outside the gene matches. This CDR3 region has 15 residues. Looked up from germline, CDR1 is SGDLS and CDR2 is YYNGEE. The CDR3, as DNA: TGTGCCAGCACAAAGAGCGGGAAAGGGTACAATGAGCAGTTCTTC. Translating gives CASTKSGKGYNEQFF.

The chain is built from TRBV18 and TRBJ2-1; 7 bases are a match to TRBD1. Looked up from germline, CDR1 is KGHSH and CDR2 is LQKENI. CDR3 size: 15 residues. The V gene end was trimmed by 5 bases and the J gene end by 9 bases; junction bases not matched to a gene: 13. CDR3 coding DNA: TGTGCCAGCTCAATCCTAGGTGAGGGGGCGAGTGAGCAGTTCTTC. Its protein is CASSILGEGASEQFF.

The V call is TRBV7-3, the J call TRBJ2-2; D may be TRBD1 (6 bases). Germline CDR1 is SGHTA and CDR2 is FQGTGA. This CDR3 region has 13 residues. The ends were cut back, 5 bases at V and 4 bases at J, with 8 bases in the middle. CDR3 residues: CASSRQVTGELFF. The CDR3, as DNA: TGTGCCAGCAGCAGACAGGTCACCGGGGAGCTGTTTTTT.

J is TRBJ1-1 and V is TRBV5-5; maybe TRBD1 (5 bases). The CDR3 extends over 17 amino acids. The germline V gene has CDR1 SGHKS and CDR2 YYEKEE (reference sequence). V shed 4 bases and J shed 5 bases, with 24 bases lying between them. In DNA, the CDR3 is TGTGCCAGCAGCCTTGAGGCAGGGACCGCTACTTGGACTGAAGCTTTCTTT. Its translation is CASSLEAGTATWTEAFF.

By share, this clone ranks as medium-sized. This chain links TRBV6-4 with TRBJ2-3; 11 bases align to TRBD2. The CDR3 contains 14 residues. V gave up 3 bases and J gave up 5 bases; unmatched junction bases: 1. The germline gives CDR1 MRHNA, CDR2 SNTAGT. CDR3 loop: CASSEGLAGDTQYF. CDR3 coding DNA: TGTGCCAGCAGTGAAGGACTAGCGGGAGATACGCAGTATTTT.

The chain has TRBV9 and TRBJ1-6; D gene unclear. Germline lookup yields CDR1 SGDLS and CDR2 YYNGEE. V was trimmed by 0 bases and J by 7 bases, leaving 8 bases between them. This CDR3 has 14 amino acids. The CDR3 sequence is CASSVGGLNSPLHF. The CDR3, as DNA: TGTGCCAGCAGCGTAGGGGGTCTCAATTCACCCCTCCACTTT.

This clone showed up just once. The V and J genes are TRBV7-9 and TRBJ1-2; D gene unclear. CDR3 length: 15 residues. Trimming pared 5 bases from V and 0 bases from J, leaving 13 bases between. From germline, CDR1 is SEHNR and CDR2 FQNEAQ (reference sequence). The CDR3 loop reads CASSERLDPNYGYTF. The CDR3 DNA is TGTGCCAGCAGCGAGAGACTGGATCCTAACTATGGCTACACCTTC.

The rearrangement joins TRBV7-9 to TRBJ2-7, with TRBD2 matching 8 bases. From germline, CDR1 is SEHNR and CDR2 FQNEAQ (reference sequence). The CDR3 loop spans 15 amino acids. Trimming cost V 8 bases and J 2 bases; bases outside gene matches: 11. The CDR3 bases are TGTGCCAGCGGGTTTGCACTAGCGGAGGCCTACGAGCAGTACTTC. Its protein is CASGFALAEAYEQYF.

The chain links TRBV6-5 to TRBJ2-1; 7 nucleotides match TRBD2. CDR3 length: 14 amino acids. CDR1 is MNHEY and CDR2 is SVGAGI in the germline V gene. V gave up 5 bases and J gave up 8 bases; unmatched junction bases: 9. Written as DNA, the CDR3 is TGTGCCAGCAGTCGTCTGGCGGGAGAAGATGAGCAGTTCTTC. Translating gives CASSRLAGEDEQFF.

This clone was seen a few times. This rearrangement joins TRBV10-3 to TRBJ1-1, with D unclear. This CDR3 has 14 residues. V lost 2 bases to trimming and J lost 1 base, with 8 bases between them. Germline lookup yields CDR1 ENHRY and CDR2 SYGVKD. CDR3 nucleotides: TGTGCCATCAGTGAGGGGCTACAGAACACTGAAGCTTTCTTT. Translating gives CAISEGLQNTEAFF.

The rearrangement uses TRBV10-3 and TRBJ2-3; 10 bases fit TRBD1. The V gene end was trimmed by 5 bases and the J gene end by 4 bases; junction bases not matched to a gene: 9. The CDR3 has 16 residues. The germline V gene encodes CDR1 ENHRY and CDR2 SYGVKD. The CDR3 sequence is CAISFAGQGFSDTQYF. CDR3 sequence (DNA): TGTGCCATCAGTTTCGCGGGACAGGGGTTTTCAGATACGCAGTATTTT.

The chain has TRBV6-5 and TRBJ2-2; TRBD2 matches at 8 bases. CDR3 length equals 14 residues. Germline loops: CDR1 MNHEY, CDR2 SVGAGI. V lost 10 bases to trimming and J lost 4 bases; unmatched junction nucleotides: 8. DNA for the CDR3: TGTGCCACCGCTAGCGGGCCGGCCACCGGGGAGCTGTTTTTT. Its protein is CATASGPATGELFF.

This rearrangement joins TRBV5-1 to TRBJ2-1; the match to TRBD2 covers 7 bases. V dropped 0 bases and J dropped 6; count of bases not matched to a gene: 0. Per germline, CDR1 SGHRS and CDR2 YFSETQ. The CDR3 is made up of 13 amino acids. CDR3 protein: CASSLGLANEQFF. In DNA, the CDR3 is TGCGCCAGCAGCTTGGGACTAGCCAATGAGCAGTTCTTC.

The rearrangement uses TRBV5-1 and TRBJ2-1, with 12 nucleotides matching TRBD2. Looked up from germline, CDR1 is SGHRS and CDR2 is YFSETQ. The CDR3 is 16 residues long. Trimming at V came to 4 bases and at J to 9 bases, leaving 11 bases not matched to a gene. CDR3 region: CASSPTSSGRASEQFF. CDR3 nucleotides: TGCGCCAGCAGCCCCACTTCTAGCGGGAGGGCGAGTGAGCAGTTCTTC.

This chain uses TRBV18 with TRBJ1-6; the D is unclear. Germline loops: CDR1 KGHSH, CDR2 LQKENI. V was cut by 2 bases and J by 10 bases, with 15 bases left in between. This CDR3 is 15 amino acids long. The CDR3 DNA reads TGTGCCAGCTCACCAGACTCCACAAGCCGGTCACCCCTCCACTTT. Translated: CASSPDSTSRSPLHF.

The chain links TRBV3-1 (or the pseudogene TRBV3-2) to TRBJ1-1, with D hard to call. This CDR3 region has 13 residues. Germline-derived CDR1 and CDR2 are LGHDT and YNNKEL (reference sequence). V dropped 4 bases and J dropped 3 bases, with 9 bases sitting between them. CDR3 sequence: CASSLGIDTEAFF. For the CDR3, the DNA is TGTGCCAGCAGCCTTGGGATTGACACTGAAGCTTTCTTT.

This clone showed up just once. The V call is TRBV6-5, the J call TRBJ1-5; D ambiguous. CDR1 is MNHEY, CDR2 SVGAGI, per germline. V was clipped by 2 bases and J by 6 bases, with 14 bases between them. The CDR3 is made up of 15 amino acids. CDR3 DNA sequence: TGTGCCAGCAGTTACGGGCAGTTCCTGTCTCAGCCCCAGCATTTT. It codes for CASSYGQFLSQPQHF.

V gene TRBV5-8 combines with J gene TRBJ1-5; D is uncertain. This CDR3 comprises 14 residues. Trimming cost V 0 bases and J 0 bases, with 4 bases left between them. CDR1 is SGHTS, CDR2 YDEGEE, per germline. The CDR3 DNA is TGTGCCAGCAGCTTGGTTCATAGCAATCAGCCCCAGCATTTT. It encodes CASSLVHSNQPQHF.

The V call is TRBV6-5, the J call TRBJ1-5; the match to TRBD1 covers 7 bases. From germline, CDR1 is MNHEY and CDR2 SVGAGI. The CDR3 runs to 14 residues. Unmatched junction bases numbered 4, after V lost 5 bases and J lost 3 bases. CDR3: CASSKTGTNQPQHF. The CDR3 nucleotides are TGTGCCAGCAGTAAGACAGGGACCAATCAGCCCCAGCATTTT.